This T cell receptor beta chain is drawn from a study of blood T cell repertoires in COVID-19. The data were produced by immunoSEQ multiplex PCR, yet TCRdb's version contains in-frame clones alone and is incomplete. Of under 400,000 clones in the sample, approximately 88% were seen once. Seattle patients were enrolled while actively infected and followed longitudinally. Germline trimming cut 5 bases from V and 4 bases from J; bases unmatched to any gene: 4. The CDR3 totals 14 residues. The germline V gene encodes CDR1 SNHLY and CDR2 FYNNEI. The source material was peripheral blood. The receptor was derived from a woman aged 25 to 39 with COVID-19, enrolled during active disease. This chain joins TRBV2 and TRBJ1-1; TRBD1 matches 10 bases. The CDR3 DNA sequence: TGTGCCAGCAGTTTCAGACAGGGGGCCACTGAAGCTTTCTTT. This translates into CASSFRQGATEAFF.